This T cell receptor beta chain was sequenced in a study of early T cells in non-severe SARS-CoV-2 infection. Looking at the study overall: Sequencing of bulk RNA from unsorted whole blood was done, without chain pairing.

V lost 5 bases and J lost 0, with 17 bases in between. The CDR3 loop spans 17 amino acids. Germline V CDR1 and CDR2: SEHNR, FQNEAQ (reference sequence). The library protocol tagged individual cDNA molecules with unique molecular identifiers. TCRdb re-called the 5' RACE reads with MiXCR, one entry per CDR3 protein. Of about 60,000 distinct CDR3 sequences listed, 10% to 15% are singletons. This clonotype was recorded a few times. J is TRBJ2-1 and V is TRBV7-9; D is unclear. Specimen: whole blood. The source of this sequence is an adult who was a healthcare worker with PCR-confirmed SARS-CoV-2 infection or an uninfected control (not recorded which). CDR3 DNA sequence: TGTGCCAGCAGCCTACCGCGTCGGATGAGCTCCTACAATGAGCAGTTCTTC. Translation gives CASSLPRRMSSYNEQFF.